These 32 T cell receptor beta chains share one sample of origin, sequenced in a study of CD8 T cells in Susac syndrome. When the RNA was reverse transcribed, random hexamers were used with an input of about 0.5 to 1 ug. TCRdb reprocessed the immunoSEQ multiplex PCR reads via MiXCR and lists one record per CDR3 protein. The table includes approximately 190,000 distinct CDR3 sequences, more than 85% detected once. The source material was CD8+ T cells from PBMCs. The receptor source for this set is a human donor with Susac syndrome.

The chain joins TRBV7-8 to TRBJ2-1; D possibly corresponds to TRBD1 (6 bases). The CDR3 consists of 15 residues. V was shortened by 5 bases and J by 3 bases, with 14 bases between the two germline ends. Per the germline V gene, CDR1 is SGHVS and CDR2 is FQNEAQ. The CDR3 nucleotides are TGTGCCAGCAGCGCCCGGGACACACTCTACAATGAGCAGTTCTTC. It specifies CASSARDTLYNEQFF.

The chain couples TRBV29-1 to TRBJ1-1; possibly TRBD1 for D (6 bases). The V end lost 5 bases, the J end lost 6 bases, and 16 bases lay between the germline ends. CDR1 and CDR2 from the germline V gene are SQVTM and ANQGSEA. The CDR3 is made up of 13 amino acids. CDR3 protein: CSVPGHSVAEAFF. CDR3 nucleotides: TGCAGCGTTCCGGGACACTCTGTAGCTGAAGCTTTCTTT.

The J gene is TRBJ1-6, the V gene TRBV11-2; D is unclear. Germline V gene sequence: CDR1 SGHAT, CDR2 FQNNGV. Trimming shortened V by 6 bases and J by 9 bases, and 9 bases separated the two germline ends. The CDR3 has 12 amino acids. The CDR3 DNA reads as TGTGCCAGCAGTCCGGACGGTTCACCCCTCCACTTT. Its translation: CASSPDGSPLHF. Supplemented by reference TRBV11-2 and TRBJ1-6, the full variable domain reads EAGVAQSPRYKIIEKRQSVAFWCNPISGHATLYWYQQILGQGPKLLIQFQNNGVVDDSQLPKDRFSAERLKGVDSTLKIQPAKLEDSAVYLCASSPDGSPLHFGNGTRLTVT.

The V gene is TRBV4-1, the J gene TRBJ2-7; the D gene is possibly TRBD1 (6 bases). Deletions cut 5 bases from V and 0 bases from J, with 11 bases between. The CDR3 length is 14 residues. The V gene's germline CDR1 is MGHRA and CDR2 YSYEKL. The CDR3 loop is CASSNQDSSYEQYF. The DNA for the CDR3 is TGCGCCAGCAGCAACCAGGACAGCTCCTACGAGCAGTACTTC.

The rearrangement links TRBV7-8 to TRBJ2-7; 9 bases match TRBD1. Germline V lookup: CDR1 SGHVS, CDR2 FQNEAQ. J lost 4 bases, V lost 1 base, and 2 bases had no gene match. This CDR3 comprises 14 residues. CDR3 coding DNA: TGTGCCAGCAGCTTAGGGACAGGGGTTTACGAGCAGTACTTC. Encoded protein: CASSLGTGVYEQYF.

This chain connects TRBV6-6 to TRBJ2-3; D is ambiguous. Germline CDR1 is MNHNY and CDR2 is SVGAGI (reference sequence). The CDR3 runs to 13 residues. Trimming took 2 bases from V and 6 from J, leaving 9 bases between them. CDR3: CASSYTTRDTQYF. The CDR3, as DNA: TGTGCCAGCAGTTACACTACACGGGATACGCAGTATTTT.

The chain uses TRBV27 and TRBJ2-6; D possibly corresponds to TRBD1 (6 bases). This CDR3 spans 18 amino acids. With 1 base removed from V and 1 base from J, the gap between germline ends came to 14 bases. Germline CDR1 reads MNHEY; CDR2 reads SMNVEV (reference sequence). The chain's CDR3 is CASSLYAGVRSGANVLTF. In DNA, the CDR3 is TGTGCCAGCAGTTTATATGCAGGGGTACGGTCTGGGGCCAACGTCCTGACTTTC. Full variable domain (remainder filled in from reference TRBV27 and TRBJ2-6): EAQVTQNPRYLITVTGKKLTVTCSQNMNHEYMSWYRQDPGLGLRQIYYSMNVEVTDKGDVPEGYKVSRKEKRNFPLILESPSPNQTSLYFCASSLYAGVRSGANVLTFGAGSRLTVL.

The chain is built from TRBV4-1 and TRBJ1-2; D not certain. The germline CDR1 and CDR2 sequences are MGHRA and YSYEKL. Trimming pared 4 bases from V and 6 bases from J, leaving 18 bases between. The CDR3 sequence is 15 residues long. CDR3 sequence reads: CASSREPGLRDGYTF. The CDR3 DNA reads as TGCGCCAGCAGCCGGGAGCCGGGCCTTAGGGATGGCTACACCTTC.

The chain has TRBV5-4 and TRBJ1-4; D unresolved. The CDR3 length is 14 residues. CDR1 is SGHNT and CDR2 is YYREEE in the germline V gene (reference sequence). Trimming pared 2 bases from V and 4 bases from J, leaving 9 bases between. CDR3: CASSLMTDNEKLFF. CDR3 in DNA: TGTGCCAGCAGCTTAATGACGGATAATGAAAAACTGTTTTTT. Full variable domain (outside the CDR3, taken from reference TRBV5-4 and TRBJ1-4): ETGVTQSPTHLIKTRGQQVTLRCSSQSGHNTVSWYQQALGQGPQFIFQYYREEENGRGNFPPRFSGLQFPNYSSELNVNALELDDSALYLCASSLMTDNEKLFFGSGTQLSVL.

This chain links TRBV5-4 with TRBJ2-5, with 11 bases aligning to TRBD2. The CDR3 is made up of 17 amino acids. Germline loops: CDR1 SGHNT, CDR2 YYREEE (reference sequence). The V segment lost 2 bases and the J segment 2 bases; nucleotides outside the gene matches: 8. The CDR3 coding sequence is TGTGCCAGCAGCTTTACCCTACTAGCGGGGGAACAAGAGACCCAGTACTTC. It encodes CASSFTLLAGEQETQYF.

This clonotype was seen a few times. V is TRBV9 and J is TRBJ2-1, with D possibly TRBD2 on 6 matching bases. V was pared by 0 bases and J by 3 bases, with 10 bases between. This CDR3 contains 15 residues. Germline V lookup: CDR1 SGDLS, CDR2 YYNGEE. Here the CDR3 DNA reads TGTGCCAGCAGCGTAGTTGGCGGGGACTACAATGAGCAGTTCTTC. This gives the protein CASSVVGGDYNEQFF.

The rearrangement joins TRBV5-6 to TRBJ1-2, with D unresolved. Germline CDR1 reads SGHDT; CDR2 reads YYEEEE. The ends were cut back, 1 base at V and 2 bases at J, with 3 bases in the middle. CDR3 length equals 12 residues. The CDR3 reads CASSLLNYGYTF. The CDR3 DNA is TGTGCCAGCAGCTTGCTCAACTATGGCTACACCTTC.

J is TRBJ1-2 and V is TRBV3-1; D gene ambiguous. Trimming cost V 0 bases and J 6 bases, with 5 bases left between them. The CDR3 loop spans 12 amino acids. CDR1 and CDR2 (germline): LGHDT, YNNKEL (reference sequence). CDR3 in amino acids: CASSQDFHGYTF. In nucleotides, the CDR3 is TGTGCCAGCAGCCAAGATTTCCATGGCTACACCTTC.

This rearrangement joins TRBV5-6 to TRBJ2-3, with D perhaps TRBD1 (5 bases). This CDR3 is built from 15 residues. Germline V lookup: CDR1 SGHDT, CDR2 YYEEEE. V shed 0 bases and J shed 2 bases, with 10 bases lying between them. The CDR3 here is CASSLGATATDTQYF. The CDR3 region has the DNA TGTGCCAGCAGCTTGGGGGCGACAGCCACAGATACGCAGTATTTT.

This rearrangement joins TRBV6-5 to TRBJ2-3, with TRBD2 matching 14 bases. Germline V gene data show CDR1 as MNHEY and CDR2 as SVGAGI. The CDR3 is 18 residues long. J gave up 4 bases and V 4 bases, and 10 bases lay outside the gene matches. The chain's CDR3 is CASSSGTSGSFRSDTQYF. The CDR3 nucleotides read TGTGCCAGCAGTTCTGGGACTAGCGGGAGCTTTAGGTCAGATACGCAGTATTTT.

This chain links TRBV11-1 with TRBJ2-2, with a possible D match to TRBD2 (5 bases). Per the germline V gene, CDR1 is SGHAT and CDR2 is FQDESV (reference sequence). The CDR3 runs 15 residues. V gave up 5 bases and J gave up 4 bases, with 14 bases separating them. The CDR3 DNA reads as TGTGCCAGCAGCACCAAAGGACTGTTCACCGGGGAGCTGTTTTTT. The encoded protein is CASSTKGLFTGELFF.

The genes are TRBV12-3 or TRBV12-4 and TRBJ2-7; the D gene is possibly TRBD2 (6 bases). The length of the CDR3 is 12 residues. V lost 2 bases and J 4 bases, leaving 6 bases between the germline ends. DNA of the CDR3: TGTGCCAGCAGTTTACGGGGGTACGAGCAGTACTTC. Protein product: CASSLRGYEQYF.

This clonotype was seen a few times. The chain has TRBV28 and TRBJ2-7; TRBD1 agrees at 10 bases. This CDR3 region has 13 residues. The V and J ends lost 5 bases and 3 bases, in that order; junction bases with no gene match: 1. The germline gives CDR1 MDHEN, CDR2 SYDVKM. CDR3 residues: CASSRDRGYEQYF. The CDR3 DNA reads TGTGCCAGCAGTCGGGACAGGGGCTACGAGCAGTACTTC.

The rearrangement joins TRBV28 to TRBJ2-5; D not resolved. V was shortened by 6 bases and J by 0 bases, with 8 bases between the two germline ends. The CDR3 is made up of 13 amino acids. Germline CDR1 reads MDHEN; CDR2 reads SYDVKM. The CDR3 bases are TGTGCCAGCAGGGCCACAAACCAAGAGACCCAGTACTTC. This encodes CASRATNQETQYF.

The rearrangement joins TRBV29-1 to TRBJ2-7; 7 bases match TRBD1. The V and J ends lost 6 bases and 3 bases, in that order; junction bases with no gene match: 8. This CDR3 is built from 13 residues. From germline, CDR1 is SQVTM and CDR2 ANQGSEA. The CDR3 DNA reads TGCAGCGTGTTGACAGGGACAGACTACGAGCAGTACTTC. It yields the protein CSVLTGTDYEQYF.

The rearrangement links TRBV12-3 or TRBV12-4 to TRBJ2-3; 8 nucleotides line up with TRBD1. This CDR3 spans 17 amino acids. The ends lost 2 bases at V and 5 bases at J; junction bases unmatched: 12. CDR3 amino acids: CASSLRWTGLVRDTQYF. The CDR3 DNA sequence: TGTGCCAGCAGTTTAAGGTGGACAGGGCTCGTGAGAGATACGCAGTATTTT.

The chain recombines TRBV7-9 with TRBJ1-6, with D hard to call. CDR1 and CDR2 (germline): SEHNR, FQNEAQ (reference sequence). This CDR3 is built from 14 residues. V was cut by 4 bases and J by 8 bases, with 12 bases left in between. In DNA, the CDR3 is TGTGCCAGCAGCTACCCACGCGGAGATTCACCCCTCCACTTT. Amino acid sequence: CASSYPRGDSPLHF.

V and J are TRBV20-1 and TRBJ1-4; 7 bases line up with TRBD1. Germline values: CDR1 DFQATT, CDR2 SNEGSKA (reference sequence). The CDR3 extends over 16 amino acids. V lost 0 bases to trimming and J lost 2 bases; unmatched junction nucleotides: 6. Here the CDR3 reads CSAREGGGWTNEKLFF. The CDR3 DNA is TGCAGTGCTAGAGAGGGAGGGGGCTGGACTAATGAAAAACTGTTTTTT.

The chain has TRBV4-1 and TRBJ2-2; D remains unclear. This CDR3 region has 15 residues. V was pared by 0 bases and J by 7 bases, with 12 bases between. The V gene's germline CDR1 is MGHRA and CDR2 YSYEKL. CDR3 amino acids: CASSQDISVGGELFF. The CDR3 bases are TGCGCCAGCAGCCAAGATATCAGCGTCGGCGGGGAGCTGTTTTTT.

The V gene is TRBV7-9, the J gene TRBJ1-2, with no clear D. Trimming took 0 bases from V and 4 from J, leaving 3 bases between them. The CDR3 loop spans 12 amino acids. The germline gives CDR1 SEHNR, CDR2 FQNEAQ (reference sequence). The CDR3 region is CASSLAFYGYTF. CDR3 in DNA: TGTGCCAGCAGCTTAGCTTTCTATGGCTACACCTTC.

The V and J genes are TRBV4-1 and TRBJ2-7, with D possibly matching TRBD1 (6 bases). Germline V gene lookup returns CDR1 MGHRA and CDR2 YSYEKL. V was trimmed by 1 base and J by 5 bases, leaving 12 bases between them. The CDR3 spans 14 residues. CDR3 residues: CASSQATGPHEQYF. The CDR3 nucleotides read TGCGCCAGCAGCCAAGCAACAGGGCCCCACGAGCAGTACTTC.

The chain has TRBV4-1 and TRBJ2-7; 9 positions agree with TRBD2. Germline V CDR1 and CDR2: MGHRA, YSYEKL. V was clipped by 1 base and J by 4 bases; unmatched bases: 5. The CDR3 runs 15 residues. The CDR3 here is CASSQVAGVLYEQYF. The CDR3 coding sequence is TGCGCCAGCAGCCAAGTAGCGGGGGTGCTTTACGAGCAGTACTTC.

This clonotype showed up just once. The rearrangement joins TRBV9 to TRBJ2-3; 9 nucleotides match TRBD1. The germline CDR1 and CDR2 sequences are SGDLS and YYNGEE. This CDR3 has 16 amino acids. The ends lost 0 bases at V and 3 bases at J; junction bases unmatched: 5. As DNA, the CDR3 is TGTGCCAGCAGCGTAGGGGGACAGGGTCCTACAGATACGCAGTATTTT. The encoded protein is CASSVGGQGPTDTQYF.

This rearrangement joins TRBV5-6 to TRBJ2-2; D unresolved. The germline gives CDR1 SGHDT, CDR2 YYEEEE. The CDR3 has 13 residues. V shed 5 bases and J shed 6 bases, with 11 bases lying between them. CDR3 region: CASSRLNAGELFF. Here the CDR3 DNA reads TGTGCCAGCAGTCGTCTGAATGCCGGGGAGCTGTTTTTT.

The chain employs TRBV9 and TRBJ2-3, with D unclear. V was shortened by 0 bases and J by 6 bases, with 11 bases between the two germline ends. The CDR3 spans 14 residues. Germline CDR1 reads SGDLS; CDR2 reads YYNGEE. The chain's CDR3 is CASSVADSRDTQYF. Written as DNA, the CDR3 is TGTGCCAGCAGCGTAGCAGACTCCCGGGATACGCAGTATTTT. Combining the CDR3 with reference TRBV9 and TRBJ2-3 gives the whole variable domain DSGVTQTPKHLITATGQRVTLRCSPRSGDLSVYWYQQSLDQGLQFLIQYYNGEERAKGNILERFSAQQFPDLHSELNLSSLELGDSALYFCASSVADSRDTQYFGPGTRLTVL.

The chain is built from TRBV4-1 and TRBJ2-2, with D uncertain. The CDR3 sequence is 14 residues long. V was pared by 0 bases and J by 6 bases, with 8 bases between. Germline assignment: CDR1 MGHRA and CDR2 YSYEKL. CDR3 residues: CASSQEITAGELFF. CDR3 coding DNA: TGCGCCAGCAGCCAAGAGATTACGGCCGGGGAGCTGTTTTTT.

The chain couples TRBV4-1 to TRBJ2-5; 7 bases fit TRBD2. Germline-derived CDR1 and CDR2 are MGHRA and YSYEKL. The J segment lost 5 bases and the V segment lost 1 base, leaving 7 bases of the junction unmatched. The CDR3 is 15 residues long. In DNA, the CDR3 is TGCGCCAGCAGCCAAGGGGCGGGAGCGAAGGAGACCCAGTACTTC. It encodes CASSQGAGAKETQYF.